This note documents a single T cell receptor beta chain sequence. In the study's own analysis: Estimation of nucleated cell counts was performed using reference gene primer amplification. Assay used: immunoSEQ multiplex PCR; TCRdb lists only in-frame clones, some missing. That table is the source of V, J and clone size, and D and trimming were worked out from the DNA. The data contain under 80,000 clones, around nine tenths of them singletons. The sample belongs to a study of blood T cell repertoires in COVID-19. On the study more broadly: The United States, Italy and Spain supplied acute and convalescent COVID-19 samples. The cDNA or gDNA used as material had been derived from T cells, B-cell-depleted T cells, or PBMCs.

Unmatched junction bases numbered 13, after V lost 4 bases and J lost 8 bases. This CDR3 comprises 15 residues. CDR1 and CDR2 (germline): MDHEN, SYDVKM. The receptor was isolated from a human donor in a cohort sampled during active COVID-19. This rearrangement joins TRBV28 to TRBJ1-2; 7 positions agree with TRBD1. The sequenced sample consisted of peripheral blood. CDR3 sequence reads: CASSSPNRQGRGYTF. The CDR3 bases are TGTGCCAGCAGTTCGCCTAACCGACAGGGAAGGGGCTACACCTTC.